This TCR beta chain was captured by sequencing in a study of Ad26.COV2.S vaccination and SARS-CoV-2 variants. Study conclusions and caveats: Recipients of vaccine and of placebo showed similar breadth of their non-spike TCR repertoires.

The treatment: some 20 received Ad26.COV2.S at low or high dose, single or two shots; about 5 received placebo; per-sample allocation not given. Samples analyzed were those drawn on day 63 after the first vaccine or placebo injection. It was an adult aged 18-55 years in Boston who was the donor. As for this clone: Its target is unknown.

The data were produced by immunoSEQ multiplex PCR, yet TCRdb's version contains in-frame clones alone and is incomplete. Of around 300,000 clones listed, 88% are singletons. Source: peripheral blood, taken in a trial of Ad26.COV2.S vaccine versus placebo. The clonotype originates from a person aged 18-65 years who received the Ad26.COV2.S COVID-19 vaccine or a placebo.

The CDR3 spells CASSVQRQPGQLFF. CDR3 in DNA: TGTGCCAGCAGCGTCCAGAGACAGCCGGGGCAACTGTTTTTT. V and J are TRBV9 and TRBJ1-4; a weak D match, TRBD1 (5 bases). CDR3 size: 14 residues. The V end was cut by 2 bases, the J end by 12 bases, with 17 bases between. Germline V gene lookup returns CDR1 SGDLS and CDR2 YYNGEE.